This TCR beta chain was recovered during a study of blood T cell repertoires in COVID-19. Assay used: immunoSEQ multiplex PCR; TCRdb lists only in-frame clones, some missing. The table records 55,000 to 65,000 clones, 80% to 90% of them present only once. This CDR3 is 14 amino acids long. CDR1 is SQVTM, CDR2 ANQGSEA, per germline. V shed 1 base and J 4 bases; nucleotides not matched to a gene: 5. The chain couples TRBV29-1 to TRBJ1-2, with 8 bases fitting TRBD1. Sequencing was carried out using peripheral blood. This receptor was taken from a man aged 55-75 years with acute or convalescent COVID-19. The chain's CDR3 is CSVEVQGAVYGYTF. CDR3 DNA: TGCAGCGTTGAAGTCCAGGGGGCGGTCTATGGCTACACCTTC.